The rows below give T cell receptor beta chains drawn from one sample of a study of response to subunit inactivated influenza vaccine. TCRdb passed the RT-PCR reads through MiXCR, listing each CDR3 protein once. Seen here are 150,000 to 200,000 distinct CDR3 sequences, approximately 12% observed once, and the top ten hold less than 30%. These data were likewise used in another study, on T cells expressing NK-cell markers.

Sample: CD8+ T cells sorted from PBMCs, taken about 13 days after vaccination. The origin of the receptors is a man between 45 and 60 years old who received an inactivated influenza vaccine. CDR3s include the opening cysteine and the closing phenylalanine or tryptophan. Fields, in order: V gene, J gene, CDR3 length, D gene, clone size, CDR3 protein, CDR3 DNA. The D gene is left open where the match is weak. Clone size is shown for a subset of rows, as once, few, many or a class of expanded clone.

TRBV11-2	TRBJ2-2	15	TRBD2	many	CASSWTSGNTGELFF	TGTGCCAGCTCGTGGACTAGCGGAAACACCGGGGAGCTGTTTTTT
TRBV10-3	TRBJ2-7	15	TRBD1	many	CAISTSTGGGYEQYF	TGTGCCATCAGTACCTCTACAGGGGGCGGTTACGAGCAGTACTTC
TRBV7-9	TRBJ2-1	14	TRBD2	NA	CASSSSGNYNEQFF	TGTGCCAGCAGCTCTAGCGGGAATTACAATGAGCAGTTCTTC
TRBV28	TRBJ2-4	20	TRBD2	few	CASSLGILAGGALAKNIQYF	TGTGCCAGCAGTTTAGGTATCCTAGCGGGAGGGGCCTTAGCCAAAAACATTCAGTACTTC
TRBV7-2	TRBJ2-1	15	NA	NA	CASSFGGNPYNEQFF	TGTGCCAGCAGCTTCGGGGGAAACCCCTACAATGAGCAGTTCTTC
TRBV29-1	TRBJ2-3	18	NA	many	CSVEDSPPGLYRRDTQYF	TGCAGCGTTGAAGATTCGCCTCCGGGACTTTATCGAAGAGATACGCAGTATTTT
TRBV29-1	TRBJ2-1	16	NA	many	CSVEDPGGGRLGEQFF	TGCAGCGTTGAAGATCCTGGAGGGGGCAGATTAGGGGAGCAGTTCTTC
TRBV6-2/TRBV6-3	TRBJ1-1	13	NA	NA	CASSYQGNTEAFF	TGTGCCAGCAGTTACCAGGGTAACACTGAAGCTTTCTTT
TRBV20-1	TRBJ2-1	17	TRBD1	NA	CSARDYRGRLSYDEQFF	TGCAGTGCTAGAGATTACAGGGGGCGCCTAAGTTACGATGAGCAGTTCTTC
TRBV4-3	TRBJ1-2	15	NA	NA	CASSQDRGQTYGYTF	TGCGCCAGCAGCCAAGATCGAGGGCAGACCTATGGCTACACCTTC
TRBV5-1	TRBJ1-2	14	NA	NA	CASSLGTGDLGYTF	TGCGCCAGCAGCTTAGGGACGGGAGATTTGGGCTACACCTTC
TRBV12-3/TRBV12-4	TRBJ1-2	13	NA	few	CASSFGADYGYTF	TGTGCCAGCAGTTTTGGTGCGGACTATGGCTACACCTTC
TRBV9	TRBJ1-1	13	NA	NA	CASSPGANTEDFF	TGTGCCAGCAGCCCGGGGGCGAACACTGAAGATTTCTTT
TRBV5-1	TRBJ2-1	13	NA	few	CASSPPGYNEQFF	TGCGCCAGCAGCCCCCCGGGTTACAATGAGCAGTTCTTC
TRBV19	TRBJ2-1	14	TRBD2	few	CASSLLAGGNEQFF	TGTGCCAGTAGCCTCTTGGCGGGAGGTAATGAGCAGTTCTTC
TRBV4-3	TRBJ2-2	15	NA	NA	CASTEEQGVPGELFF	TGCGCCAGCACAGAGGAACAGGGAGTCCCCGGGGAGCTGTTTTTT
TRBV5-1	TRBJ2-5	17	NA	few	CASSLGRSGRPGEAQYF	TGCGCCAGCAGCTTGGGGAGATCCGGCAGGCCAGGAGAGGCCCAGTACTTC
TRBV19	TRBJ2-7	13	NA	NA	CASSMTIAYEQYF	TGTGCCAGTAGTATGACTATCGCCTACGAGCAGTACTTC
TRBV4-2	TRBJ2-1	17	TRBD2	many	CASSQVRATSGYNEQFF	TGTGCCAGCAGCCAAGTAAGAGCGACTAGCGGTTACAATGAGCAGTTCTTC
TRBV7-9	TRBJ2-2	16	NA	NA	CASSLARQAYTGELFF	TGTGCCAGCAGCTTAGCCAGACAGGCTTACACCGGGGAGCTGTTTTTT
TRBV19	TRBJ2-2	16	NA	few	CASSIQLAANTGELFF	TGTGCCAGTAGTATTCAGTTAGCGGCGAACACCGGGGAGCTGTTTTTT
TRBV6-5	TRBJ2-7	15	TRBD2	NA	CASSYFPGRANEQYF	TGTGCCAGCAGTTACTTCCCCGGGAGGGCAAACGAGCAGTACTTC
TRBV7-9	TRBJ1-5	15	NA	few	CASSPSSDSNQPQHF	TGTGCCAGCAGCCCTAGCTCGGACAGCAATCAGCCCCAGCATTTT
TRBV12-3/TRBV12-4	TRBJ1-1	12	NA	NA	CASSVWGNEAFF	TGTGCCAGCAGTGTGTGGGGCAATGAAGCTTTCTTT
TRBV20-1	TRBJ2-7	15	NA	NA	CSARPPGLLGYEQYF	TGCAGTGCTAGACCCCCGGGACTTTTAGGTTACGAGCAGTACTTC
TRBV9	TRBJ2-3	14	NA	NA	CASSVGFSPDTQYF	TGTGCCAGCAGCGTAGGTTTTAGTCCAGATACGCAGTATTTT
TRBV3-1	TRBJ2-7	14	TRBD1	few	CASSWPGQPNEQYF	TGTGCCAGCAGCTGGCCGGGACAGCCCAACGAGCAGTACTTC